The sequence of this T cell receptor (beta chain) was determined in a study of cytomegalovirus exposure and HLA in healthy donors. Study-wide background: There were approximately 80 million unique TCRs (from HLA-typed donors) in an early data release. Broader study findings: The study flagged around 150 TCR beta chains as cytomegalovirus-associated. TCR beta sequences reportedly predicted most subjects' HLA-A and HLA-B alleles accurately.

Worth noting for this clone: What it recognizes is unknown.

The CDR3 has 18 residues. PCR involved 60 Vbeta and 13 Jbeta primers. TCRdb's copy holds only in-frame clones and misses some; the assay was immunoSEQ multiplex PCR. The profile shows 100,000 to 150,000 clones, roughly three quarters of them singletons. The chain uses TRBV12-1 and TRBJ2-4; TRBD2 is the table's D call and was not checked against the DNA. TRBV12-1 is designated a pseudogene. This sequence originates from a woman in her forties in good health and CMV-seronegative. The sequencing input was PBMCs. The CDR3 DNA reads as TGTGCCAGCAGCTTGGGGAGGCCCCGAACTCTAGCCAAAAACATTCAGTACTTC. Its translation is CASSLGRPRTLAKNIQYF.